The source of this T cell receptor (beta chain) is a study of blood T cell repertoires in COVID-19. Repertoires were generated with immunoSEQ multiplex PCR, while TCRdb's copy carries only in-frame clones and drops some. Of a few hundred thousand clones in the sample, roughly nine tenths were seen once. This CDR3 is 13 amino acids long. J gave up 6 bases and V 4 bases, and 3 bases lay outside the gene matches. The V gene's germline CDR1 is SGHRS and CDR2 YFSETQ. The sequenced sample consisted of peripheral blood. The sequence was obtained from a woman in her 30s with COVID-19, enrolled during active disease. The chain has TRBV5-1 and TRBJ2-2; 7 bases align to TRBD2. The CDR3 DNA reads as TGCGCCAGCAGCCAGCGGGACCCCGGGGAGCTGTTTTTT. Residues: CASSQRDPGELFF.